This T cell receptor (beta chain) was captured by sequencing in a study of shared clonotypes between healthy human individuals. The CD4+ fraction was divided into a CD45RA+ naive subset and a CD45RA-negative memory subset. With regard to this clone: Its antigen remains unknown.

Overall study results and limits: With few donors, the genetic and exposure-history diversity represented was limited. In contrast to clonotypes shared by all four donors, non-shared clonotypes had lower generation probabilities. Several donors shared about 4.8% of their naive CD4 clonotypes.

The data were produced by immunoSEQ multiplex PCR, yet TCRdb's version contains in-frame clones alone and is incomplete. In the table there are a few million clones, 93% of which are singletons. The CDR3 runs to 17 residues. Germline loops: CDR1 PRHDT, CDR2 FYEKMQ (reference sequence). V lost 4 bases and J 2 bases, leaving 21 bases between the germline ends. The receptor was isolated from a young man in good health. Some clones in this sample may be carry-over from other donors' samples. Specimen: naive CD4+ T cells from PBMCs. As for subset: CD45RA+ positively selected. The chain recombines TRBV13 with TRBJ2-7; TRBD1 or TRBD2 may be the D gene (6 bases each). The CDR3: CASSWGAGAKEAYEQYF. CDR3 sequence (DNA): TGTGCCAGCAGCTGGGGGGCAGGAGCAAAGGAAGCCTACGAGCAGTACTTC. Looking up the rest from reference TRBV13 and TRBJ2-7 gives the full variable domain: AAGVIQSPRHLIKEKRETATLKCYPIPRHDTVYWYQQGPGQDPQFLISFYEKMQSDKGSIPDRFSAQQFSDYHSELNMSSLELGDSALYFCASSWGAGAKEAYEQYFGPGTRLTVT.